This entry lists 26 T cell receptor beta chains sequenced from one sample in a study of blood T cell repertoires in COVID-19. The protocol was immunoSEQ multiplex PCR, while the TCRdb copy is restricted to in-frame clones and leaves out a portion. The table includes approximately 360,000 clones, under 85% detected once. Sequencing was carried out using PBMCs or T cells enriched from blood (not recorded which). These receptors were obtained from a woman aged 50 to 65 who had recovered from COVID-19.

Points on this clone: This sample also contains other DNA sequences that code for the same CDR3. The chain combines TRBV7-2 with TRBJ2-3; D remains unclear. Germline V gives CDR1 SGHTA, CDR2 FQGNSA. The V end lost 1 base, the J end lost 1 base, and 6 bases lay between the germline ends. The CDR3 spans 14 residues. The CDR3: CASSLGLGTDTQYF. As DNA, the CDR3 is TGTGCCAGCAGCTTAGGTCTAGGCACAGATACGCAGTATTTT.

The genes are TRBV7-9 and TRBJ1-2; 11 bases map to TRBD1. V lost 5 bases, J lost 8 bases, and 4 bases stayed unmatched. The CDR3 is made up of 13 amino acids. Germline V gene lookup returns CDR1 SEHNR and CDR2 FQNEAQ (reference sequence). In nucleotides, the CDR3 is TGTGCCAGCAGCCCCCGGACAGGGGGCGGCTACACCTTC. Translated, it gives CASSPRTGGGYTF. Full variable domain (outside the CDR3, taken from reference TRBV7-9 and TRBJ1-2): DTGVSQNPRHKITKRGQNVTFRCDPISEHNRLYWYRQTLGQGPEFLTYFQNEAQLEKSRLLSDRFSAERPKGSFSTLEIQRTEQGDSAMYLCASSPRTGGGYTFGSGTRLTVV.

This clone was observed a few times. The CDR3 DNA is TGTGCCATCAGTGAGGGTCTAATCCTGACTCACTCACGCCAAGAGACCCAGTACTTC. Translating gives CAISEGLILTHSRQETQYF. The chain uses TRBV10-3 and TRBJ2-5; D is uncertain. The germline V and J ends were trimmed by 2 bases and 1 base, with 23 bases remaining between them. The germline V gene has CDR1 ENHRY and CDR2 SYGVKD. The CDR3 consists of 19 residues.

This chain links TRBV4-3 with TRBJ1-6; possible D gene TRBD1, 5 bases. V lost 2 bases, J lost 8 bases, and 13 bases lay in between. Germline V gives CDR1 LGHNA, CDR2 YSLEER. The CDR3 length is 15 residues. CDR3 DNA: TGCGCCAGCAGCCAAAGGGCCCGGGGGGATTCACCCCTCCACTTT. It codes for CASSQRARGDSPLHF.

The rearrangement links TRBV19 to TRBJ1-1; no firm D call. V lost 4 bases, J lost 0 bases, and 9 bases lay in between. The CDR3 spans 14 residues. The germline V gene encodes CDR1 LNHDA and CDR2 SQIVND (reference sequence). The CDR3 bases are TGTGCCAGTAGTACCGGACTCGTGAACACTGAAGCTTTCTTT. Its protein product is CASSTGLVNTEAFF.

The chain has TRBV9 and TRBJ1-2; 8 bases are shared with TRBD1. The germline V gene encodes CDR1 SGDLS and CDR2 YYNGEE. This CDR3 comprises 15 residues. The trim removed 3 bases at V and 3 bases at J, leaving 7 bases unmatched. The CDR3 sequence: CASSAGGGGDYGYTF. The CDR3 nucleotides read TGTGCCAGCAGCGCAGGGGGCGGGGGTGACTATGGCTACACCTTC.

This sequence joins TRBV19 and TRBJ2-6; D is undetermined. Between the trimmed V and J ends, which lost 4 bases and 5 bases, there was a span of 9 bases. In germline, CDR1 is LNHDA, CDR2 SQIVND (reference sequence). CDR3 length: 14 amino acids. CDR3 sequence (DNA): TGTGCCAGTAGTACCCCGTCTCGGGCCAACGTCCTGACTTTC. It is translated as CASSTPSRANVLTF. Looking up the rest from reference TRBV19 and TRBJ2-6 gives the full variable domain: DGGITQSPKYLFRKEGQNVTLSCEQNLNHDAMYWYRQDPGQGLRLIYYSQIVNDFQKGDIAEGYSVSREKKESFPLTVTSAQKNPTAFYLCASSTPSRANVLTFGAGSRLTVL.

The chain has TRBV4-1 and TRBJ1-1; 10 bases match TRBD1. The length of the CDR3 is 14 residues. Trimming cost V 1 base and J 8 bases; bases outside gene matches: 4. CDR1 and CDR2 (germline): MGHRA, YSYEKL. CDR3 sequence reads: CASSQADRGQEAFF. DNA of the CDR3: TGCGCCAGCAGCCAAGCAGACAGGGGGCAGGAAGCTTTCTTT.

The chain uses TRBV9 and TRBJ1-2, with D perhaps matching TRBD1 (6 bases). The V gene's germline CDR1 is SGDLS and CDR2 YYNGEE. V gave up 0 bases and J gave up 2 bases, with 17 bases separating them. The CDR3 has 17 residues. The DNA of the CDR3 is TGTGCCAGCAGCGTAGTTTCCCGAGCAGGGGACAACTATGGCTACACCTTC. Translation: CASSVVSRAGDNYGYTF.

This clone was seen once. The genes are TRBV11-2 and TRBJ2-7; D might be TRBD1 (6 bases). Trimming cost V 0 bases and J 6 bases, with 9 bases left between them. Germline-derived CDR1 and CDR2 are SGHAT and FQNNGV. The CDR3 covers 13 residues. The CDR3 nucleotides are TGTGCCAGCAGCTTAGAACTCAGGGGCGAGCAGTACTTC. Translated, it gives CASSLELRGEQYF.

The rearrangement links TRBV30 to TRBJ2-7; 7 nucleotides match TRBD1. Germline V gene data show CDR1 as GTSNPN and CDR2 as SVGIG (reference sequence). The CDR3 length is 11 residues. With 3 bases clipped from V and 8 bases from J, the junction kept 4 bases outside the gene matches. The CDR3 bases are TGTGCCTGGAGCGTACAGGGGCAGCAGTACTTC. This gives the protein CAWSVQGQQYF.

The chain recombines TRBV3-1 (or the pseudogene TRBV3-2) with TRBJ2-3; D perhaps matches TRBD2 (6 bases). Germline-derived CDR1 and CDR2 are LGHDT and YNNKEL (reference sequence). Trimming stripped 9 bases from V and 0 bases from J, with 10 bases between. CDR3 size: 13 residues. The CDR3, as DNA: TGTGCCAGTGGGACTTCTAGCACAGATACGCAGTATTTT. Its protein is CASGTSSTDTQYF.

This sequence joins TRBV5-1 and TRBJ1-2; D uncertain. The germline V gene encodes CDR1 SGHRS and CDR2 YFSETQ. The CDR3 is 16 amino acids. V was clipped by 0 bases and J by 2 bases, with 14 bases between them. The CDR3 DNA reads TGCGCCAGCAGCTTGGGAGACTACCTTTCAAACTATGGCTACACCTTC. It yields the protein CASSLGDYLSNYGYTF. The variable domain in full, completed from reference TRBV5-1 and TRBJ1-2, reads KAGVTQTPRYLIKTRGQQVTLSCSPISGHRSVSWYQQTPGQGLQFLFEYFSETQRNKGNFPGRFSGRQFSNSRSEMNVSTLELGDSALYLCASSLGDYLSNYGYTFGSGTRLTVV.

V usage is TRBV30 and J usage is TRBJ1-6; D is possibly TRBD1 (6 bases). The germline V gene has CDR1 GTSNPN and CDR2 SVGIG (reference sequence). V was pared by 4 bases and J by 7 bases, with 11 bases between. The CDR3 runs 13 residues. The CDR3 here is CAWMGAGNSPLHF. The CDR3 DNA sequence: TGTGCCTGGATGGGGGCCGGCAATTCACCCCTCCACTTT.

This chain links TRBV6-5 with TRBJ2-5; 8 bases fit TRBD2. J lost 5 bases, V lost 6 bases, and 11 bases had no gene match. CDR3 length equals 15 residues. Germline V gene lookup returns CDR1 MNHEY and CDR2 SVGAGI. The CDR3 spells CASSPGRLAGETQYF. The CDR3 DNA sequence: TGTGCCAGCAGCCCCGGCCGGCTAGCGGGCGAGACCCAGTACTTC.

The gene calls are TRBV18 and TRBJ2-5; possible D gene TRBD2, 5 bases. Germline V CDR1 and CDR2: KGHSH, LQKENI. CDR3 length equals 18 residues. V was pared by 4 bases and J by 1 base, with 22 bases between. The CDR3 DNA sequence: TGTGCCAGCTCACTGGGCCCCCCGGGAAACAACCGCCAAGAGACCCAGTACTTC. This sequence encodes CASSLGPPGNNRQETQYF.

The genes are TRBV7-8 and TRBJ1-2; D not certain. Germline CDR1 and CDR2: SGHVS and FQNEAQ. Trimming left V 2 bases short and J 3 bases short, with 7 bases between. The CDR3 runs to 13 residues. Written as DNA, the CDR3 is TGTGCCAGCAGCTTATACGGGGACTATGGCTACACCTTC. This translates into CASSLYGDYGYTF.

V usage is TRBV5-4 and J usage is TRBJ1-2, with a tentative D call TRBD1 (5 bases). V gave up 1 base and J gave up 8 bases, with 12 bases separating them. Germline V gene lookup returns CDR1 SGHNT and CDR2 YYREEE (reference sequence). This CDR3 is built from 13 residues. The CDR3 protein is CASSLLGAKGYTF. In DNA form, the CDR3 reads TGTGCCAGCAGCTTGTTAGGGGCGAAAGGCTACACCTTC. The full variable domain, in which reference TRBV5-4 and TRBJ1-2 provide the parts outside the CDR3, is ETGVTQSPTHLIKTRGQQVTLRCSSQSGHNTVSWYQQALGQGPQFIFQYYREEENGRGNFPPRFSGLQFPNYSSELNVNALELDDSALYLCASSLLGAKGYTFGSGTRLTVV.

This clone was detected only once. The chain couples TRBV7-9 to TRBJ1-2; 8 nucleotides agree with TRBD1. After removal of 5 bases from V and 2 bases from J, the junction contained 7 bases not matched to a gene. From germline, CDR1 is SEHNR and CDR2 FQNEAQ (reference sequence). CDR3 size: 15 residues. CDR3 sequence (DNA): TGTGCCAGCAGCGGAGGGTGGACAGGGAACTATGGCTACACCTTC. Its protein is CASSGGWTGNYGYTF.

This rearrangement joins TRBV11-2 to TRBJ1-1; no firm D call. V lost 5 bases to trimming and J lost 3 bases, with 16 bases between them. From germline, CDR1 is SGHAT and CDR2 FQNNGV. The CDR3 consists of 15 residues. CDR3 amino acids: CASSPSSGWDTEAFF. As DNA, the CDR3 is TGTGCCAGCAGCCCGAGTTCGGGGTGGGACACTGAAGCTTTCTTT.

The rearrangement uses TRBV19 and TRBJ2-4, with D perhaps TRBD2 (6 bases). The CDR3 contains 14 residues. V lost 4 bases to trimming and J lost 1 base, with 8 bases between them. Germline CDR1 reads LNHDA; CDR2 reads SQIVND (reference sequence). CDR3: CASSTGEAKNIQYF. The DNA for the CDR3 is TGTGCCAGTAGTACGGGAGAGGCCAAAAACATTCAGTACTTC.

This clone was counted a few times. The chain uses TRBV27 and TRBJ2-7; 7 bases align to TRBD1. V shed 8 bases, J shed 2 bases, and the junction held 6 bases outside the gene matches. Germline V gene lookup returns CDR1 MNHEY and CDR2 SMNVEV (reference sequence). The CDR3 has 13 residues. The CDR3 DNA reads TGTGCCAGCGGAAACACAGGGGCCTACGAGCAGTACTTC. This codes for CASGNTGAYEQYF.

The chain combines TRBV15 with TRBJ2-2, with a weak D call TRBD1 (5 bases). This CDR3 is 13 amino acids long. The germline V gene has CDR1 LNHNV and CDR2 YYDKDF (reference sequence). V lost 7 bases and J 3 bases, leaving 9 bases between the germline ends. This CDR3 is CATTNRHTGELFF. CDR3 bases: TGTGCCACCACCAACAGGCACACCGGGGAGCTGTTTTTT.

This clone was seen once. The V gene is TRBV30, the J gene TRBJ2-3; 11 nucleotides line up with TRBD2. CDR3 length: 15 amino acids. The V segment lost 2 bases and the J segment 3 bases; nucleotides outside the gene matches: 4. CDR1 GTSNPN and CDR2 SVGIG come from the germline V gene (reference sequence). The CDR3 sequence: CAWSLAGGGTDTQYF. As DNA, the CDR3 is TGTGCCTGGAGTCTAGCGGGGGGTGGGACAGATACGCAGTATTTT.

The chain has TRBV3-1 (or the pseudogene TRBV3-2) and TRBJ2-1; no definite D call. The CDR3 has 14 residues. CDR1 LGHDT and CDR2 YNNKEL come from the germline V gene (reference sequence). V was shortened by 1 base and J by 9 bases, with 13 bases between the two germline ends. The CDR3 reads CASSQGLSSGEQFF. CDR3 bases: TGTGCCAGCAGCCAAGGACTGTCGTCGGGTGAGCAGTTCTTC.

J is TRBJ2-1 and V is TRBV13; D is possibly TRBD2 (6 bases). In germline, CDR1 is PRHDT, CDR2 FYEKMQ (reference sequence). The CDR3 runs 15 residues. V shed 4 bases and J shed 5 bases, with 15 bases lying between them. DNA of the CDR3: TGTGCCAGCAGCTCGGAGGGCCCCCAGGACAATGAGCAGTTCTTC. This sequence encodes CASSSEGPQDNEQFF.